This T cell receptor beta chain is from a study of Ad26.COV2.S vaccination and SARS-CoV-2 variants. Study at large: The trial was COV1001 and the donor's arm was Ad26.COV2.S. General study points: After vaccination, substantial breadth of spike-specific CD8+ and CD4+ responses was reported.

The germline gives CDR1 SGHDT, CDR2 YYEEEE. Deletions cut 5 bases from V and 5 bases from J, with 17 bases between. CDR3 length: 15 residues. Specified treatment: some 20 received Ad26.COV2.S at low or high dose, single or two shots; 5 received placebo; per-sample allocation not given. Specimens were obtained on day 63 following the first vaccine or placebo injection. Boston supplied an adult donor aged 18-55 years. A remark on this clone: Its antigen is unidentified.

Sequencing was performed with immunoSEQ multiplex PCR; in TCRdb, only in-frame clones are kept and a portion is missing. The sample has 300,000 to 400,000 clones; 88% are singletons. The source material was peripheral blood, sampled in a trial of Ad26.COV2.S vaccine versus placebo. This sequence was found in a person between 18 and 60 years old who received the Ad26.COV2.S COVID-19 vaccine or a placebo. This sequence joins TRBV5-6 and TRBJ2-1, with D possibly TRBD1 on 5 matching bases. The CDR3 region is CASSYTRRQHNEQFF. CDR3 coding DNA: TGTGCCAGCAGTTATACAAGGAGACAGCACAATGAGCAGTTCTTC.